Presented here are 20 T cell receptor beta chains from one specimen sequenced in a study of PD-1 blockade in classical Hodgkin lymphoma. Here immunoSEQ multiplex PCR was the method, and the copy in TCRdb shows in-frame clones only, minus some. The sample carries 64,000 or so clones, about 90% recorded once. This sample's time point: cycle 4 day 1 (C4D1), after more than 5 weeks of nivolumab. Each patient's relapse followed autologous stem cell transplantation, and brentuximab vedotin exposure varied. Here the sequenced sample was peripheral blood mononuclear cells (PBMCs), taken before the fourth cycle of nivolumab. These receptors were obtained from a human donor with classical Hodgkin lymphoma.

This chain links TRBV6-6 with TRBJ1-2; 10 bases are a match to TRBD1. The germline V gene has CDR1 MNHNY and CDR2 SVGAGI (reference sequence). CDR3 length: 13 residues. J lost 8 bases, V lost 2 bases, and 2 bases had no gene match. The CDR3 coding sequence is TGTGCCAGCAGTTACCCGACAGGGGGCGGCTACACCTTC. Amino acids: CASSYPTGGGYTF.

This clone was seen a handful of times. V usage is TRBV19 and J usage is TRBJ1-6; possible D gene TRBD1, 5 bases. Between the trimmed V and J ends, which lost 4 bases and 9 bases, there was a span of 10 bases. This CDR3 spans 13 amino acids. The germline CDR1 and CDR2 sequences are LNHDA and SQIVND (reference sequence). CDR3 sequence: CASSRGSGSPLHF. The CDR3 DNA follows: TGTGCCAGTAGTAGGGGGTCGGGTTCACCCCTCCACTTT. The variable domain in full, with the rest retrieved from reference TRBV19 and TRBJ1-6, is DGGITQSPKYLFRKEGQNVTLSCEQNLNHDAMYWYRQDPGQGLRLIYYSQIVNDFQKGDIAEGYSVSREKKESFPLTVTSAQKNPTAFYLCASSRGSGSPLHFGNGTRLTVT.

Worth noting for this clone: Its ends do not fully match the called genes, so a read error is possible. Additional DNA sequences in this sample encode the identical CDR3. The genes are TRBV20-1 and TRBJ1-2, with D perhaps TRBD1 (5 bases). The length of the CDR3 is 11 residues. Germline-derived CDR1 and CDR2 are DFQATT and SNEGSKA (reference sequence). DNA for the CDR3: TGCAGTGCTACCCGGGGCAATGGCTACACTTTC. It is translated as CSATRGNGYTF.

The chain is built from TRBV5-5 and TRBJ1-3; 9 nucleotides line up with TRBD1. Per the germline V gene, CDR1 is SGHKS and CDR2 is YYEKEE (reference sequence). V was clipped by 3 bases and J by 2 bases; unmatched bases: 0. The CDR3 runs 14 residues. CDR3 region: CASSWDRAGNTIYF. The CDR3, as DNA: TGTGCCAGCAGCTGGGACAGGGCTGGAAACACCATATATTTT. Complete variable domain (other parts from reference TRBV5-5 and TRBJ1-3): DAGVTQSPTHLIKTRGQQVTLRCSPISGHKSVSWYQQVLGQGPQFIFQYYEKEERGRGNFPDRFSARQFPNYSSELNVNALLLGDSALYLCASSWDRAGNTIYFGEGSWLTVV.

The chain carries TRBV7-6 and TRBJ2-3; D is ambiguous. There are 16 residues in the CDR3. Germline loops: CDR1 SGHVS, CDR2 FNYEAQ. Trimming removed 1 base at V and 2 bases at J, with 13 bases between. CDR3 in amino acids: CASSLGHHISTDTQYF. CDR3 bases: TGTGCCAGCAGCTTAGGTCATCATATCTCCACAGATACGCAGTATTTT. Variable domain in full (rest from reference TRBV7-6 and TRBJ2-3): GAGVSQSPRYKVTKRGQDVALRCDPISGHVSLYWYRQALGQGPEFLTYFNYEAQQDKSGLPNDRFSAERPEGSISTLTIQRTEQRDSAMYRCASSLGHHISTDTQYFGPGTRLTVL.

This clone was recorded only once. The CDR3 loop is CSVRIGNGYTF. The DNA of the CDR3 is TGCAGCGTTAGGATTGGGAATGGCTACACCTTC. V gene TRBV29-1 combines with J gene TRBJ1-2, with unresolved D. This CDR3 has 11 amino acids. The germline gives CDR1 SQVTM, CDR2 ANQGSEA. V lost 5 bases to trimming and J lost 6 bases, with 10 bases between them.

This clone was seen just once. The chain couples TRBV4-2 to TRBJ1-5; TRBD1 aligns across 7 bases. This CDR3 is 18 amino acids long. V lost 0 bases and J lost 1; bases outside the gene matches: 9. The germline gives CDR1 LGHNA, CDR2 YNFKEQ. The CDR3 here is CASSQDRRGRLSNQPQHF. The CDR3 DNA is TGTGCCAGCAGCCAAGATAGGAGGGGGCGGCTAAGCAATCAGCCCCAGCATTTT.

The CDR3 coding sequence is TGCGCCAGCAGCGGCTTCCAGATGAACACCGGGGAGCTGTTTTTT. This translates into CASSGFQMNTGELFF. The chain carries TRBV5-1 and TRBJ2-2; D unresolved. CDR3 size: 15 residues. V was trimmed by 4 bases and J by 1 base, leaving 11 bases between them. Germline CDR1 reads SGHRS; CDR2 reads YFSETQ. Full variable domain (missing parts from reference TRBV5-1 and TRBJ2-2): KAGVTQTPRYLIKTRGQQVTLSCSPISGHRSVSWYQQTPGQGLQFLFEYFSETQRNKGNFPGRFSGRQFSNSRSEMNVSTLELGDSALYLCASSGFQMNTGELFFGEGSRLTVL.

The CDR3 DNA sequence: TGTGCCAGCAGCTTCCGGGTTGATGAGCAGTTCTTC. This translates into CASSFRVDEQFF. The chain is built from TRBV5-4 and TRBJ2-1, with D hard to call. Trimming left V 2 bases short and J 8 bases short, with 8 bases between. CDR1 is SGHNT and CDR2 is YYREEE in the germline V gene (reference sequence). This CDR3 has 12 residues.

The chain combines TRBV5-1 with TRBJ1-2; 7 bases agree with TRBD1. The CDR3 is 12 residues long. Germline lookup yields CDR1 SGHRS and CDR2 YFSETQ. The V and J ends lost 7 bases and 4 bases, in that order; junction bases with no gene match: 4. This chain's CDR3 is CASGTEPYGYTF. DNA for the CDR3: TGCGCCAGCGGGACAGAGCCCTATGGCTACACCTTC.

The chain is built from TRBV19 and TRBJ2-7; D possibly matches TRBD1 or TRBD2 (5 bases each). The ends were cut back, 3 bases at V and 5 bases at J, with 14 bases in the middle. This CDR3 comprises 14 residues. Germline V gene sequence: CDR1 LNHDA, CDR2 SQIVND (reference sequence). The CDR3 DNA reads TGTGCCAGTAGTATCGGGGACCCCTTGGACGAGCAGTACTTC. This sequence encodes CASSIGDPLDEQYF.

The chain joins TRBV25-1 to TRBJ2-7, with D possibly matching TRBD2 (6 bases). Germline V lookup: CDR1 MGHDK, CDR2 SYGVNS. Trimming stripped 1 base from V and 6 bases from J, with 13 bases between. This CDR3 spans 14 amino acids. The CDR3 sequence: CASSEWGVAAEQYF. The CDR3 region has the DNA TGTGCCAGCAGTGAATGGGGCGTAGCGGCCGAGCAGTACTTC.

The chain carries TRBV25-1 and TRBJ2-5; D is tentatively TRBD1 or TRBD2 (5 bases each). V lost 8 bases to trimming and J lost 5 bases, with 27 bases between them. Germline V gives CDR1 MGHDK, CDR2 SYGVNS. This CDR3 spans 17 amino acids. The CDR3 DNA reads TGTGCCAGCTCGGCGAGGGGTGGTAGCCCCACCAGGGAGACCCAGTACTTC. The encoded protein is CASSARGGSPTRETQYF.

This chain connects TRBV27 to TRBJ2-2; 7 bases fit TRBD2. The trim removed 7 bases at V and 7 bases at J, leaving 12 bases unmatched. Germline V gene sequence: CDR1 MNHEY, CDR2 SMNVEV (reference sequence). This CDR3 has 15 residues. The CDR3 bases are TGTGCCAGCACCAAGACAGCGGGGATGATCGGGGAGCTGTTTTTT. Its translation: CASTKTAGMIGELFF.

In this sample, this clone turned up a few times. The chain joins TRBV25-1 to TRBJ1-6; D remains unclear. Germline V CDR1 and CDR2: MGHDK, SYGVNS. Trimming stripped 4 bases from V and 9 bases from J, with 13 bases between. This CDR3 has 14 residues. For the CDR3, the DNA is TGTGCCAGCAGTGCCATTGTGACCGGTTCACCCCTCCACTTT. Its translation is CASSAIVTGSPLHF.

CDR3 loop: CASSLNLGTGVYTF. The CDR3 DNA reads as TGCGCCAGCAGCCTAAACCTCGGGACAGGAGTCTACACCTTC. The gene calls are TRBV4-1 and TRBJ1-2; 8 positions agree with TRBD1. The germline CDR1 and CDR2 sequences are MGHRA and YSYEKL. V lost 4 bases, J lost 10 bases, and 11 bases stayed unmatched. This CDR3 contains 14 residues.

CDR3 sequence reads: CASSWANENYGYTF. CDR3 in DNA: TGTGCCAGCTCATGGGCCAACGAGAACTATGGCTACACCTTC. The gene calls are TRBV18 and TRBJ1-2; D call uncertain. The CDR3 spans 14 residues. V was cut by 5 bases and J by 2 bases, with 12 bases left in between. The germline V gene encodes CDR1 KGHSH and CDR2 LQKENI.

The chain joins TRBV28 to TRBJ1-2; D ambiguous. The germline V and J ends were trimmed by 3 bases and 9 bases, with 14 bases remaining between them. The CDR3 extends over 13 amino acids. Germline CDR1 and CDR2: MDHEN and SYDVKM. CDR3 DNA: TGTGCCAGCAGTTTCCGCCAGGATGCAAGCTACACCTTC. This encodes CASSFRQDASYTF.

The rearrangement uses TRBV7-6 and TRBJ1-6; no definite D call. CDR3 size: 13 residues. V was pared by 4 bases and J by 14 bases, with 15 bases between. Germline-derived CDR1 and CDR2 are SGHVS and FNYEAQ. The DNA for the CDR3 is TGTGCCAGCAGCTCCCTTCGTTTTGGAGCCCTCCACTTT. It codes for CASSSLRFGALHF.

The chain combines TRBV9 with TRBJ2-3; D may correspond to TRBD1 or TRBD2 (5 bases each). CDR3 length: 15 residues. Trimming stripped 2 bases from V and 3 bases from J, with 13 bases between. In germline, CDR1 is SGDLS, CDR2 YYNGEE. As DNA, the CDR3 is TGTGCCAGCAGCGTTGAGGGGAGCCGAACAGATACGCAGTATTTT. It specifies CASSVEGSRTDTQYF. The whole variable domain, filled in from reference TRBV9 and TRBJ2-3, reads DSGVTQTPKHLITATGQRVTLRCSPRSGDLSVYWYQQSLDQGLQFLIQYYNGEERAKGNILERFSAQQFPDLHSELNLSSLELGDSALYFCASSVEGSRTDTQYFGPGTRLTVL.